The 32 T cell receptor beta chains presented below share a single source sample, sequenced in a study of post-analysis software for immune sequencing data. These TCRs are of unknown antigen specificity. Study conclusions and caveats: Patients showed TRBV5-6, TRBV5-1 and TRBV20-1 among five TRBV segments more frequent than in controls.

Libraries were made from TCR beta cDNA, and they carried unique molecular identifiers. TCRdb analysed the PCR reads with MiXCR anew, one entry per CDR3 protein. The table records 700,000 to 800,000 distinct CDR3 sequences, less than 35% of them present only once. Sequenced material: blood. Receptor source: a girl aged 5 to 17 with multiple sclerosis.

The V and J genes are TRBV4-2 and TRBJ2-5; 9 bases are shared with TRBD1. After removal of 1 base from V and 0 bases from J, the junction contained 3 bases not matched to a gene. The CDR3 spans 16 residues. In germline, CDR1 is LGHNA, CDR2 YNFKEQ. The chain's CDR3 is CASSQVQGANQETQYF. As DNA, the CDR3 is TGTGCCAGCAGCCAAGTACAGGGGGCTAACCAAGAGACCCAGTACTTC.

The chain is built from TRBV27 and TRBJ2-7; TRBD2 matches at 7 bases. The CDR3 has 18 residues. CDR1 and CDR2 from the germline V gene are MNHEY and SMNVEV (reference sequence). V was clipped by 5 bases and J by 1 base; unmatched bases: 17. CDR3 sequence: CASSPAVGAGVGSYEQYF. The CDR3 DNA sequence: TGTGCCAGCAGTCCAGCCGTTGGGGCGGGAGTTGGGTCCTACGAGCAGTACTTC.

The CDR3 loop reads CSATRYSYNEQFF. The CDR3 coding sequence is TGCAGTGCTACCAGGTATTCCTACAATGAGCAGTTCTTC. The chain uses TRBV20-1 and TRBJ2-1; no definite D call. Per the germline V gene, CDR1 is DFQATT and CDR2 is SNEGSKA (reference sequence). Trimming stripped 4 bases from V and 1 base from J, with 8 bases between. This CDR3 contains 13 residues.

This clonotype has a handful of counts. CDR3 amino acids: CSARGGQGDLQPQHF. The CDR3 region has the DNA TGCAGTGCTAGAGGAGGACAGGGGGATCTGCAGCCCCAGCATTTT. The rearrangement joins TRBV20-1 to TRBJ1-5; 10 positions agree with TRBD1. Trimming at V came to 1 base and at J to 7 bases, leaving 7 bases not matched to a gene. Germline-derived CDR1 and CDR2 are DFQATT and SNEGSKA (reference sequence). The CDR3 runs 15 residues.

The rearrangement joins TRBV6-5 to TRBJ2-4; D remains ambiguous. The tail of the sequence fits TRBJ2-5 better, so the J call may be wrong. CDR1 and CDR2 from the germline V gene are MNHEY and SVGAGI. The CDR3 loop spans 13 amino acids. The CDR3 sequence is CASSYQRKETQYF. The CDR3 DNA sequence: TGTGCCAGCAGTTACCAAAGAAAAGAGACCCAGTACTTC.

This rearrangement joins TRBV27 to TRBJ1-1; a weak D match, TRBD1 (6 bases). The CDR3 sequence is 12 residues long. Germline V CDR1 and CDR2: MNHEY, SMNVEV (reference sequence). Trimming shortened V by 3 bases and J by 9 bases, and 11 bases separated the two germline ends. The CDR3 sequence is CASSFGQGQAFF. The CDR3 region has the DNA TGTGCCAGCAGTTTTGGGCAGGGGCAAGCTTTCTTT.

The J gene is TRBJ2-7, the V gene TRBV5-6; no clear D gene. The CDR3 is 13 amino acids. Germline CDR1 is SGHDT and CDR2 is YYEEEE. Trimming took off 3 bases at V and 6 bases at J, with 13 bases between the two ends. This chain's CDR3 is CASSSMTSVEQYF. Written as DNA, the CDR3 is TGTGCCAGCAGCTCGATGACTTCCGTCGAGCAGTACTTC.

The CDR3 sequence: CASNPGERTGELFF. For the CDR3, the DNA is TGTGCCAGCAACCCGGGAGAAAGGACCGGGGAGCTGTTTTTT. The chain couples TRBV5-5 to TRBJ2-2; possibly TRBD2 for D (6 bases). The germline V gene has CDR1 SGHKS and CDR2 YYEKEE (reference sequence). Trimming shortened V by 6 bases and J by 5 bases, and 14 bases separated the two germline ends. The CDR3 spans 14 residues.

This clonotype was seen many times. The chain combines TRBV14 with TRBJ2-1; a weak D match, TRBD1 (6 bases). V was trimmed by 4 bases and J by 7 bases, leaving 17 bases between them. The length of the CDR3 is 15 residues. The germline V gene has CDR1 SGHDN and CDR2 FVKESK. CDR3 sequence (DNA): TGTGCCAGCAGCCTCCGGCAGGGGAAGAGGAATGAGCAGTTCTTC. Its protein is CASSLRQGKRNEQFF.

This clonotype came up many times. This rearrangement joins TRBV20-1 to TRBJ2-7; D unclear. V shed 6 bases and J shed 0 bases, with 12 bases lying between them. This CDR3 comprises 13 residues. In germline, CDR1 is DFQATT, CDR2 SNEGSKA (reference sequence). CDR3 in amino acids: CSAKTGHSYEQYF. The CDR3 DNA reads as TGCAGTGCCAAGACCGGGCACTCCTACGAGCAGTACTTC.

The chain links TRBV29-1 to TRBJ2-3, with 9 bases that match TRBD2. V lost 2 bases, J lost 1 base, and 13 bases stayed unmatched. The germline V gene has CDR1 SQVTM and CDR2 ANQGSEA. The CDR3 totals 18 residues. The CDR3 region is CSVEHRASGDQGTDTQYF. The CDR3 nucleotides read TGCAGCGTTGAACATCGGGCTAGCGGGGACCAGGGCACAGATACGCAGTATTTT.

This clonotype was detected many times. The chain combines TRBV29-1 with TRBJ2-7; tentatively, D is TRBD1 (6 bases). The CDR3 length is 15 residues. Trimming removed 5 bases from V and 0 bases from J, with 17 bases in between. CDR1 is SQVTM, CDR2 ANQGSEA, per germline. The CDR3 DNA is TGCAGCGTTCGGATGGGACACCTCAGCTCCTACGAGCAGTACTTC. Translating it yields CSVRMGHLSSYEQYF.

The chain combines TRBV16 with TRBJ2-7, with 8 bases aligning to TRBD2. The J segment lost 5 bases and the V segment lost 4 bases, leaving 4 bases of the junction unmatched. Germline V CDR1 and CDR2: KGHSY, FQNENV. The CDR3 runs 13 residues. CDR3 nucleotides: TGTGCCAGCAGCCCGGGGGGGGCGGACGAGCAGTACTTC. It encodes CASSPGGADEQYF.

V gene TRBV6-6 combines with J gene TRBJ2-1; the D gene is possibly TRBD2 (6 bases). The CDR3 contains 17 residues. The V gene lost 7 bases and the J gene lost 1 base, with 20 bases spanning the gap. Germline lookup yields CDR1 MNHNY and CDR2 SVGAGI (reference sequence). The CDR3 here is CASIGLREQESYNEQFF. The CDR3 DNA sequence: TGTGCCAGCATCGGGCTTCGGGAGCAGGAGTCCTACAATGAGCAGTTCTTC.

This clonotype was observed once. Just one base apart from a much larger clone, this may be a read error. The chain links TRBV7-8 to TRBJ2-1, with 11 bases lining up with TRBD2. V lost 0 bases and J lost 8; bases outside the gene matches: 6. The germline CDR1 and CDR2 sequences are SGHVS and FQNEAQ. This CDR3 has 16 residues. The CDR3 sequence: CASSLAASGGTHEQFF. The CDR3 DNA reads TGTGCCAGCAGCTTAGCCGCTAGCGGGGGGACACATGAGCAGTTCTTC.

The chain has TRBV6-1 and TRBJ2-3, with a possible D match to TRBD1 (5 bases). This CDR3 region has 16 residues. V was cut by 5 bases and J by 4 bases, with 19 bases left in between. Germline assignment: CDR1 MNHNS and CDR2 SASEGT. The CDR3 sequence: CASSFDSVGTADTQYF. Here the CDR3 DNA reads TGTGCCAGCAGTTTTGACAGTGTCGGAACCGCAGATACGCAGTATTTT.

This chain joins TRBV15 and TRBJ2-1, with D possibly being TRBD1 or TRBD2 (6 bases each). Germline V gives CDR1 LNHNV, CDR2 YYDKDF (reference sequence). There are 19 residues in the CDR3. V lost 0 bases to trimming and J lost 4 bases, with 22 bases between them. The CDR3 region has the DNA TGTGCCACCAGCAGAGATGCGCGTTTAGGGGGGAACGAATACAATGAGCAGTTCTTC. It yields the protein CATSRDARLGGNEYNEQFF.

The chain has TRBV7-2 and TRBJ2-3; D is possibly TRBD1 (6 bases). Germline loops: CDR1 SGHTA, CDR2 FQGNSA. The CDR3 totals 15 residues. V lost 5 bases to trimming and J lost 2 bases, with 14 bases between them. CDR3 sequence: CASSLVVGATDTQYF. CDR3 nucleotides: TGTGCCAGCAGCCTGGTCGTGGGGGCCACAGATACGCAGTATTTT.

In this sample, this clonotype turned up a few times. The rearrangement links TRBV4-2 to TRBJ1-2; the match to TRBD1 covers 10 bases. Per the germline V gene, CDR1 is LGHNA and CDR2 is YNFKEQ. The CDR3 loop spans 15 amino acids. With V trimmed by 0 bases and J by 8 bases, 6 bases remained unmatched. This CDR3 is CASSQDLGTGDGYTF. The CDR3 bases are TGTGCCAGCAGCCAAGATTTGGGGACAGGGGACGGCTACACCTTC.

The chain is built from TRBV7-2 and TRBJ1-2; tentative D call: TRBD1 (5 bases). The germline V and J ends were trimmed by 5 bases and 2 bases, with 12 bases remaining between them. The CDR3 extends over 14 amino acids. CDR1 is SGHTA, CDR2 FQGNSA, per germline. The CDR3 loop is CASSVQTENYGYTF. CDR3 DNA: TGTGCCAGCAGCGTACAGACAGAAAACTATGGCTACACCTTC.

This clonotype has more than one count but fewer than ten. The chain combines TRBV20-1 with TRBJ2-3; 10 bases are shared with TRBD2. Germline lookup yields CDR1 DFQATT and CDR2 SNEGSKA (reference sequence). This CDR3 is built from 15 residues. V gave up 6 bases and J gave up 1 base; unmatched junction bases: 7. As DNA, the CDR3 is TGCAGTGCCGGTAGACTAGCGGGCCGCACAGATACGCAGTATTTT. It is translated as CSAGRLAGRTDTQYF.

A few counts support this clonotype. This sequence joins TRBV6-4 and TRBJ2-1; 12 bases agree with TRBD1. The CDR3 is made up of 16 amino acids. J was trimmed by 7 bases and V by 4 bases; bases with no gene match: 8. Germline V gene sequence: CDR1 MRHNA, CDR2 SNTAGT. DNA for the CDR3: TGTGCCAGCAGTGGAGTGGGACAGGGGGCTTGGAATGAGCAGTTCTTC. As protein: CASSGVGQGAWNEQFF.

This rearrangement joins TRBV20-1 to TRBJ1-5, with TRBD1 matching over 8 bases. J was trimmed by 7 bases and V by 4 bases; bases with no gene match: 6. This CDR3 region has 13 residues. Germline CDR1 DFQATT, CDR2 SNEGSKA (reference sequence). CDR3 in amino acids: CSAKRQGLQPQHF. The CDR3 nucleotides read TGCAGTGCTAAAAGACAGGGGTTGCAGCCCCAGCATTTT.

This clonotype came up a few times. The chain carries TRBV20-1 and TRBJ2-3; the match to TRBD1 covers 9 bases. Trimming removed 0 bases from V and 4 bases from J; junction bases left unmatched: 14. The CDR3 runs 18 residues. CDR1 DFQATT and CDR2 SNEGSKA come from the germline V gene (reference sequence). The CDR3 loop is CSARDFLGQGRVADTQYF. The CDR3 coding sequence is TGCAGTGCTAGAGATTTTCTTGGACAGGGGAGGGTCGCAGATACGCAGTATTTT.

This clonotype turned up a few times. The junction does not match germline at one end; this may be a read error. V gene TRBV5-1 combines with J gene TRBJ2-7; D is unclear. Germline V gene lookup returns CDR1 SGHRS and CDR2 YFSETQ. The CDR3 consists of 14 residues. The CDR3 coding sequence is TGCGCCAGCAGCTTGGAAGGAAGCTCCTACGTGCAGTACTTC. It yields the protein CASSLEGSSYVQYF.

V and J are TRBV4-3 and TRBJ2-1, with D tentatively TRBD2 (6 bases). The V end lost 4 bases, the J end lost 2 bases, and 15 bases lay between the germline ends. Germline lookup yields CDR1 LGHNA and CDR2 YSLEER. The CDR3 totals 16 residues. CDR3 sequence (DNA): TGCGCCAGCAGCCCAGGGAGACTAGTTACCTACAATGAGCAGTTCTTC. Encoded protein: CASSPGRLVTYNEQFF.

This chain links TRBV20-1 with TRBJ2-1; 9 nucleotides agree with TRBD1. Germline CDR1 is DFQATT and CDR2 is SNEGSKA (reference sequence). This CDR3 is 14 amino acids long. The ends lost 3 bases at V and 8 bases at J; junction bases unmatched: 8. In nucleotides, the CDR3 is TGCAGTGCTAGCCCCGGGACAGGGATGCATGAGCAGTTCTTC. This encodes CSASPGTGMHEQFF.

The V call is TRBV12-3 or TRBV12-4, the J call TRBJ2-1; a weak D match, TRBD2 (5 bases). With 3 bases removed from V and 0 bases from J, the gap between germline ends came to 15 bases. This CDR3 has 17 amino acids. The CDR3, as DNA: TGTGCCAGCAGTTTTCTAATCGGGGATGCCTCCTACAATGAGCAGTTCTTC. Amino acid sequence: CASSFLIGDASYNEQFF.

This clonotype has just a few counts. The CDR3 is CSALGLADSTDTQYF. The DNA for the CDR3 is TGCAGCGCCCTGGGACTAGCGGACAGCACAGATACGCAGTATTTT. V gene TRBV29-1 combines with J gene TRBJ2-3; TRBD2 matches at 11 bases. Germline assignment: CDR1 SQVTM and CDR2 ANQGSEA. The ends lost 7 bases at V and 0 bases at J; junction bases unmatched: 6. The CDR3 loop spans 15 amino acids.

J is TRBJ1-1 and V is TRBV6-2 or TRBV6-3, with 7 bases fitting TRBD1. Trimming removed 5 bases from V and 5 bases from J; junction bases left unmatched: 5. The CDR3 is made up of 13 amino acids. CDR1 and CDR2 from the germline V gene are MNHEY and SVGEGT. The CDR3 spells CASSGQVFTEAFF. CDR3 in DNA: TGTGCCAGCAGTGGACAGGTTTTTACTGAAGCTTTCTTT.

This clonotype appeared a few times. The V call is TRBV9, the J call TRBJ2-5; 10 nucleotides align to TRBD2. The CDR3 extends over 17 amino acids. Germline V gene lookup returns CDR1 SGDLS and CDR2 YYNGEE. Germline trimming cut 4 bases from V and 1 base from J; bases unmatched to any gene: 10. The CDR3 region has the DNA TGTGCCAGCAGCCCAGGCGTGTCTAGCGGGAGCCAAGAGACCCAGTACTTC. Encoded protein: CASSPGVSSGSQETQYF.

The chain links TRBV15 to TRBJ2-6, with no clear D. The CDR3 extends over 16 amino acids. Deletions cut 0 bases from V and 0 bases from J, with 6 bases between. CDR1 LNHNV and CDR2 YYDKDF come from the germline V gene (reference sequence). The CDR3 is CATSRDPGSGANVLTF. CDR3 in DNA: TGTGCCACCAGCAGAGATCCTGGCTCTGGGGCCAACGTCCTGACTTTC.